Presented here are 10 T cell receptor beta chains from one specimen sequenced in a study of cytomegalovirus exposure and HLA in healthy donors. Sequenced by immunoSEQ multiplex PCR; TCRdb stores in-frame clones only, minus some. The top ten hold about 0.8% of the sample, which has about 400,000 clones, approximately 90% seen once. Sequenced sample: PBMCs. The receptors derive from a woman in her late teens or twenties in good health and CMV-seronegative.

The J gene is TRBJ2-7, the V gene TRBV5-1, with TRBD1 matching over 7 bases. Germline CDR1 SGHRS, CDR2 YFSETQ. The trim removed 1 base at V and 0 bases at J, leaving 4 bases unmatched. The CDR3 runs 15 residues. CDR3 in amino acids: CASSLLGQSSYEQYF. In nucleotides, the CDR3 is TGCGCCAGCAGCTTGTTGGGACAGAGCTCCTACGAGCAGTACTTC.

The chain uses TRBV4-1 and TRBJ2-5; TRBD1 might be the D (7 bases). Deletions cut 1 base from V and 5 bases from J, with 20 bases between. Germline CDR1 MGHRA, CDR2 YSYEKL. This CDR3 spans 17 amino acids. Written as DNA, the CDR3 is TGCGCCAGCAGCCAAGGCGAAGGGGGCGCGGGGAGGGAGACCCAGTACTTC. As protein: CASSQGEGGAGRETQYF.

The genes are TRBV2 and TRBJ1-2, with a weak D call TRBD1 (5 bases). Between the trimmed V and J ends, which lost 11 bases and 4 bases, there was a span of 14 bases. Per germline, CDR1 SNHLY and CDR2 FYNNEI. This CDR3 contains 12 residues. The chain's CDR3 is CAVRGTPYGYTF. CDR3 nucleotide sequence: TGTGCCGTCCGGGGGACCCCCTATGGCTACACCTTC.

This sequence joins TRBV28 and TRBJ1-2, with TRBD1 matching 7 bases. Germline V gene sequence: CDR1 MDHEN, CDR2 SYDVKM. The V segment lost 5 bases and the J segment 8 bases; nucleotides outside the gene matches: 11. CDR3 length equals 14 residues. The CDR3 DNA reads as TGTGCCAGCAGTCCCTACCGACAGGGTTTAGGCTACACCTTC. Translation: CASSPYRQGLGYTF.

V usage is TRBV6-1 and J usage is TRBJ2-5, with 7 bases fitting TRBD1. Germline values: CDR1 MNHNS, CDR2 SASEGT. V trimming: 2 bases; J trimming: 2 bases; junction bases outside the gene matches: 5. This CDR3 is 15 amino acids long. The DNA of the CDR3 is TGTGCCAGCAGTGAACAGGGACAGCCTCAAGAGACCCAGTACTTC. This encodes CASSEQGQPQETQYF.

CDR3 residues: CASSPWNRTAGNTIYF. The CDR3 nucleotides are TGTGCCAGCTCACCATGGAACCGGACAGCCGGAAACACCATATATTTT. The chain carries TRBV18 and TRBJ1-3; possible D gene TRBD1, 6 bases. V lost 2 bases and J lost 4, with 15 bases in between. Germline V gene lookup returns CDR1 KGHSH and CDR2 LQKENI. CDR3 length: 16 amino acids.

The V and J genes are TRBV18 and TRBJ1-2; possibly TRBD1 for D (6 bases). The CDR3 is 15 residues long. V was pared by 2 bases and J by 8 bases, with 18 bases between. Germline CDR1 KGHSH, CDR2 LQKENI. CDR3 in amino acids: CASSPTGQQSKGYTF. The CDR3 DNA reads as TGTGCCAGCTCACCAACGGGACAACAATCTAAGGGCTACACCTTC.

The chain is built from TRBV27 and TRBJ2-3; 7 bases are a match to TRBD2. This CDR3 is built from 17 residues. The V gene's germline CDR1 is MNHEY and CDR2 SMNVEV (reference sequence). V lost 2 bases and J lost 6; bases outside the gene matches: 14. The chain's CDR3 is CASSLLSPSGLWDTQYF. Here the CDR3 DNA reads TGTGCCAGCAGTTTACTTTCGCCTAGCGGCTTGTGGGATACGCAGTATTTT.

This clone appeared a single time. This chain uses TRBV2 with TRBJ2-7, with no clear D. This CDR3 has 13 amino acids. The germline gives CDR1 SNHLY, CDR2 FYNNEI. Trimming removed 4 bases from V and 3 bases from J, with 10 bases in between. The CDR3 loop is CASSVWQDYEQYF. CDR3 DNA sequence: TGTGCCAGCAGTGTCTGGCAGGACTACGAGCAGTACTTC.

The V gene is TRBV28, the J gene TRBJ2-7; no reliable D call. V was cut by 5 bases and J by 1 base, with 6 bases left in between. The CDR3 runs 12 residues. CDR1 and CDR2 (germline): MDHEN, SYDVKM. The CDR3 is CASSRLSYEQYF. The CDR3, as DNA: TGTGCCAGCAGTCGACTGTCCTACGAGCAGTACTTC.